What follows is one TCR beta chain and its context. What it recognizes is unknown. This table comes from immunoSEQ multiplex PCR, and its TCRdb copy is limited to in-frame clones, with some not included. Here the sample spans a few thousand clones, 15% to 20% being singletons. This sample was taken from a study of tumour-infiltrating T cells in Burkitt lymphoma. As for the study in general: This cohort included all epidemiological subtypes of Burkitt lymphoma. Survival, overall and progression-free, tracked with productive clonality. Study results and limitations: Public clonotypes, several, appeared across numerous Burkitt lymphoma patients.

The germline gives CDR1 LNHDA, CDR2 SQIVND (reference sequence). The CDR3 spans 15 residues. V lost 7 bases, J lost 2 bases, and 7 bases stayed unmatched. Sequencing was performed on tumor tissue. This TCR was recovered from a human donor with Burkitt lymphoma. The chain carries TRBV19 and TRBJ2-3; 9 bases are a match to TRBD2. CDR3 sequence reads: CASNGVAGATDTQYF. DNA of the CDR3: TGTGCCAGTAATGGGGTAGCGGGGGCCACAGATACGCAGTATTTT.